The 13 T cell receptor beta chains presented below share a single source sample, sequenced in a study of beta chain features in type 1 diabetes. General study points: When Type 1 diabetes patients were examined, their TCRB CDR3s proved moderately but significantly shorter in all four CD4+ subsets.

Every bit of the isolated RNA underwent reverse transcription, so sequencing read expressed TCRB transcripts. Repertoires were generated with immunoSEQ multiplex PCR, while TCRdb's copy carries only in-frame clones and drops some. The sample shows hundreds of thousands of clones, more than 13% of them seen only once. These receptors' targets are unknown. Sequences were obtained from naive CD4+ T cells from blood. Receptors were obtained from a man between 18 and 29 years old with type 1 diabetes.

The chain couples TRBV5-1 to TRBJ2-5, with 8 bases aligning to TRBD1. The trim removed 4 bases at V and 2 bases at J, leaving 10 bases unmatched. The CDR3 covers 16 residues. Germline CDR1 is SGHRS and CDR2 is YFSETQ. The CDR3 loop reads CASSNLPGQGQETQYF. The CDR3 region has the DNA TGCGCCAGCAGCAATCTACCTGGACAGGGACAAGAGACCCAGTACTTC.

This clone came up a few times. The gene calls are TRBV5-6 and TRBJ2-3; 10 bases agree with TRBD2. Germline values: CDR1 SGHDT, CDR2 YYEEEE. The ends lost 0 bases at V and 7 bases at J; junction bases unmatched: 17. CDR3 length: 19 amino acids. CDR3 in amino acids: CASSLAGLAGVFGGNTQYF. The CDR3 DNA sequence: TGTGCCAGCAGCTTGGCCGGTCTAGCGGGAGTTTTTGGAGGGAATACGCAGTATTTT. The whole variable domain, remainder taken from reference TRBV5-6 and TRBJ2-3, is DAGVTQSPTHLIKTRGQQVTLRCSPKSGHDTVSWYQQALGQGPQFIFQYYEEEERQRGNFPDRFSGHQFPNYSSELNVNALLLGDSALYLCASSLAGLAGVFGGNTQYFGPGTRLTVL.

The chain uses TRBV30 and TRBJ2-6, with D hard to call. V lost 0 bases to trimming and J lost 0 bases, with 21 bases between them. The CDR3 extends over 20 amino acids. Germline assignment: CDR1 GTSNPN and CDR2 SVGIG (reference sequence). CDR3 DNA sequence: TGTGCCTGGAGTGTAAAGCCGGGTGCGCGGACGTACTCTGGGGCCAACGTCCTGACTTTC. The encoded protein is CAWSVKPGARTYSGANVLTF.

The sample holds a few counts of this clone. The J gene is TRBJ1-2, the V gene TRBV9; 7 bases agree with TRBD1. The ends lost 3 bases at V and 2 bases at J; junction bases unmatched: 19. The CDR3 spans 19 residues. Germline V lookup: CDR1 SGDLS, CDR2 YYNGEE. The CDR3 bases are TGTGCCAGCAGCGAGCCGGAAACAGGGGCCAGCCCTCTAAACTATGGCTACACCTTC. Translation gives CASSEPETGASPLNYGYTF.

Only a few counts were recorded for this clone. Other nucleotide sequences from this sample produce the same CDR3. V gene TRBV6-5 combines with J gene TRBJ2-7; either TRBD1 or TRBD2 may supply D (5 bases each). The CDR3 spans 15 residues. The germline V gene has CDR1 MNHEY and CDR2 SVGAGI. Trimming cost V 0 bases and J 1 base, with 10 bases left between them. CDR3 DNA sequence: TGTGCCAGCAGTTACTCCGGGACCGAATCCTACGAGCAGTACTTC. Encoded protein: CASSYSGTESYEQYF.

The V gene is TRBV5-1, the J gene TRBJ2-1, with D perhaps being TRBD1 or TRBD2 (5 bases each). CDR1 is SGHRS and CDR2 is YFSETQ in the germline V gene. V lost 6 bases, J lost 2 bases, and 18 bases lay in between. CDR3 length: 16 amino acids. The CDR3 spells CASKPPTGPPYNEQFF. DNA for the CDR3: TGCGCCAGCAAGCCCCCCACGGGACCGCCCTACAATGAGCAGTTCTTC.

This chain uses TRBV5-1 with TRBJ1-1, with D possibly matching TRBD1 (5 bases). This CDR3 contains 13 residues. Trimming removed 3 bases from V and 6 bases from J, with 12 bases in between. Germline V gives CDR1 SGHRS, CDR2 YFSETQ. CDR3: CASSWGTRSEAFF. CDR3 nucleotides: TGCGCCAGCAGCTGGGGGACGAGGTCTGAAGCTTTCTTT.

The table lists this clone with a few counts. The V call is TRBV11-2, the J call TRBJ2-7; 8 bases are a match to TRBD1. The CDR3 consists of 14 residues. The V gene end was trimmed by 5 bases and the J gene end by 4 bases; junction bases not matched to a gene: 7. Germline V gene lookup returns CDR1 SGHAT and CDR2 FQNNGV. This CDR3 reads CASSIDGQGYEQYF. In DNA form, the CDR3 reads TGTGCCAGCAGCATCGACGGACAGGGATACGAGCAGTACTTC.

V and J are TRBV4-2 and TRBJ1-2; D uncertain. Per germline, CDR1 LGHNA and CDR2 YNFKEQ. The CDR3 is 16 amino acids. Trimming pared 0 bases from V and 7 bases from J, leaving 18 bases between. The CDR3 DNA reads TGTGCCAGCAGCCAAGATGGAAGGAACGAGTATGGTGGCTACACCTTC. This encodes CASSQDGRNEYGGYTF.

This clone appeared a few times. This rearrangement joins TRBV2 to TRBJ1-2; TRBD1 matches at 9 bases. Germline V gene sequence: CDR1 SNHLY, CDR2 FYNNEI. After removal of 5 bases from V and 4 bases from J, the junction contained 11 bases not matched to a gene. The length of the CDR3 is 16 residues. CDR3 in amino acids: CASSQTRTGEVYGYTF. As DNA, the CDR3 is TGTGCCAGCAGTCAAACCCGGACAGGGGAGGTCTATGGCTACACCTTC.

The chain joins TRBV11-2 to TRBJ2-1, with a weak D call TRBD2 (6 bases). Trimming took off 5 bases at V and 6 bases at J, with 14 bases between the two ends. The CDR3 spans 14 residues. Per germline, CDR1 SGHAT and CDR2 FQNNGV. The CDR3: CASSTGTRINEQFF. The CDR3 DNA reads as TGTGCCAGCAGCACCGGGACTCGCATCAATGAGCAGTTCTTC.

This clone was counted a few times. The rearrangement joins TRBV28 to TRBJ2-5, with 7 nucleotides matching TRBD2. V dropped 3 bases and J dropped 3; count of bases not matched to a gene: 4. There are 14 residues in the CDR3. In germline, CDR1 is MDHEN, CDR2 SYDVKM. CDR3: CASSLGGKEETQYF. CDR3 sequence (DNA): TGTGCCAGCAGTTTGGGAGGGAAGGAAGAGACCCAGTACTTC.

This clone was seen a few times. The V gene is TRBV12-5, the J gene TRBJ1-1; 7 nucleotides align to TRBD1. J gave up 7 bases and V 7 bases, and 9 bases lay outside the gene matches. CDR1 is LGHNT, CDR2 FRNRAP, per germline. The CDR3 has 13 amino acids. This CDR3 is CASARQGIDEAFF. The CDR3, as DNA: TGTGCTAGTGCCCGACAGGGAATTGATGAAGCTTTCTTT.